The 4 T cell receptor beta chains below were found in one sample sequenced in a study of blood T cell repertoires in COVID-19 (dated by TCRdb to 2020 to 2022). The method was the immunoSEQ multiplex PCR assay. The table comes from immuneACCESS by way of TCRdb, which keeps in-frame sequences with V and J called. Part of the clones is missing from these tables; in studies checked, under half for an unresolved V gene and the rest for unknown reasons. The sample includes around 260,000 clones, with approximately 87% observed a single time. Jointly, the top ten make up 2% to 3% of the sample. Input material: peripheral blood. The receptors derive from a woman in her forties or fifties with acute or convalescent COVID-19.

The chain carries TRBV5-1 and TRBJ2-3; D call uncertain. CDR3 length: 14 residues. Per germline, CDR1 SGHRS and CDR2 YFSETQ. Trimming removed 10 bases at V and 1 base at J, with 16 bases between. As DNA, the CDR3 is TGCGCCTCAGCAGTCACAGCCGGCACAGATACGCAGTATTTT. Its protein product is CASAVTAGTDTQYF.

The chain is built from TRBV21-1 and TRBJ2-5; TRBD2 is taken as the D call from the table, unchecked against the DNA. TRBV21-1 is a recognized pseudogene. CDR3 length: 17 amino acids. The CDR3 nucleotides are TGTGCCAGCAGCTTCGAGACCAGGGTCGGAGGGCTGGAGACCCAGTACTTC. This codes for CASSFETRVGGLETQYF.

The chain is built from TRBV27 and TRBJ1-4; D remains ambiguous. The length of the CDR3 is 16 residues. In germline, CDR1 is MNHEY, CDR2 SMNVEV (reference sequence). Trimming pared 5 bases from V and 0 bases from J, leaving 13 bases between. CDR3: CASSSRQAATNEKLFF. Here the CDR3 DNA reads TGTGCCAGCAGTAGCCGACAAGCCGCAACTAATGAAAAACTGTTTTTT.

The gene calls are TRBV28 and TRBJ1-2, with 7 bases fitting TRBD1. With 6 bases clipped from V and 8 bases from J, the junction kept 6 bases outside the gene matches. The germline gives CDR1 MDHEN, CDR2 SYDVKM. The CDR3 has 12 residues. The CDR3 loop reads CASRPTGRGYTF. The DNA for the CDR3 is TGTGCCAGCAGGCCGACAGGGCGAGGCTACACCTTC.